This T cell receptor (beta chain) was captured by sequencing in a study of regulatory T cells in long-lasting Graves disease. Findings and limits, study-wide: Fewer public clonotypes were shared by new patients (966) than by persistent patients (approximately 2,700).

Time point here: persistent/refractory GD, antithyroid drugs over 5 years with positive TRAb. There was RNA extracted from PBMCs, and the TCR library was made from it. An endocrinology unit in Xi'an, China, supplied the patients. Trimming took off 2 bases at V and 1 base at J, with 11 bases between the two ends. The CDR3 is 16 amino acids. The germline CDR1 and CDR2 sequences are SGHAT and FQNNGV. At least ten counts were recorded for this clonotype. Its matching antigen is unknown. Arm-PCR of CDR3 regions and iRepertoire HTBI primers were used to build TCR beta libraries. TCRdb reanalysed the multiplex PCR reads using MiXCR and keeps one entry per CDR3 protein. The table lists approximately 380,000 distinct CDR3 sequences, around 21% of them singletons.

This rearrangement joins TRBV11-2 to TRBJ2-2; D possibly uses TRBD1 or TRBD2 (5 bases each). The sequence derives from a female donor with Graves disease. The sequences come from peripheral blood mononuclear cells (PBMCs), collected when the disease was refractory, from a patient treated with antithyroid drugs. For the CDR3, the DNA is TGTGCCAGCAGCTTATTCGGAGGACAGAACACCGGGGAGCTGTTTTTT. Translating gives CASSLFGGQNTGELFF.